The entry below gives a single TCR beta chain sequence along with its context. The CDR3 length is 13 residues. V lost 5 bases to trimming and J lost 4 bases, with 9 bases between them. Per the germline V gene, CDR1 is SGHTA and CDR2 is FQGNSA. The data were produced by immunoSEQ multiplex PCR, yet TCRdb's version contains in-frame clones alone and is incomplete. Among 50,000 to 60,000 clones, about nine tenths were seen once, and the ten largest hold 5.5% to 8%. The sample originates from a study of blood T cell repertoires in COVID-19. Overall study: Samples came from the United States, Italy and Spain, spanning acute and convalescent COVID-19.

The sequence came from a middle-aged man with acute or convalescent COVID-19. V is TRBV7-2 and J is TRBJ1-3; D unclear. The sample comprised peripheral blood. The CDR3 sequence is CASSPQQGNTIYF. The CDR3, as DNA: TGTGCCAGCAGCCCCCAACAGGGAAACACCATATATTTT.